The source of this T cell receptor (beta chain) is a study of blood T cell repertoires in COVID-19 (TCRdb year 2020). For the study in its entirety: The collaborator samples originated in the United States, Italy and Spain and spanned the acute and convalescent phases of COVID-19. Sample metadata almost always included a de-identified subject ID, COVID-19 status, age in years and sex. The samples were drawn from the first 160 participants of the ongoing ImmuneRACE study and from more than 1,000 subjects provided by 6 global collaborators. Deeply sampled blood TCRbeta repertoires from subjects exposed to, actively infected with, or recovered from COVID-19 were included in the dataset. The prospective study material was composed of cDNA or gDNA derived from T cells, B-cell-depleted T cells, or PBMCs. HLA class I and class II types, where available, came from metadata supplied by the sample provider rather than from assay-based typing. A freely available public database, intended as a resource for researchers studying the immune response to SARS-CoV-2, is where the repertoires were released. Study-wide findings and limitations: The amount of clinical and demographic metadata varied by source and participant and was provided uncurated.

The immunoSEQ Assay, a bias-controlled multiplex PCR, was used to amplify TCRbeta CDR3 regions from genomic DNA. Concerning the study's data processing: The number of nucleated cells in each sample was estimated by amplification of reference gene primers within the assay. To quantify the absolute abundance of each unique TCRbeta CDR3 rearrangement, sequence reads were collapsed and filtered. For each sample, productive Simpson clonality was calculated by taking the square root of Simpson's diversity index across productive rearrangements. This is the immuneACCESS table as TCRdb keeps it, with only in-frame sequences that have V and J called. A part of the clones is gone; compared with another copy, unresolved V genes explain less than half, and the rest is unexplained. V and J calls and clone size are given by that table; D and trimming were obtained from the DNA. The table for this sample lists 350,000 to 400,000 clones; roughly 84% of them were counted only once. The top ten clonotypes cover approximately 3% of the sample.

Note on this clone: No antigen is known for it. No qualities accompany the bases; no much larger clone lies one base away.

Per the germline V gene (reference sequence), LNHDA is the CDR1 and SQIVND is the CDR2. The CDR3 sequence holds 14 residues, the cysteine and phenylalanine included. The only DNA kept is the CDR3, 42 bases in frame from the first base. Clipping removes 5 bases from V and 1 base from J, with 2 as the unmatched junction base count. Enrolling through a virtual design, the prospective study's participants ranged in age from roughly 18 to 95 years and lived across 20 to 25 United States geographic areas. Cohort assignment in the prospective study relied on participant-reported clinical history from a screening survey and a study questionnaire. For ImmuneRACE Cohort 3, a participant was defined as recovered based on two consecutive negative NP/OP PCR tests, clearance by a healthcare professional, or resolution of symptoms. In the prospective study, whole blood, serum and a nasopharyngeal or oropharyngeal swab were collected from each participant by mobile phlebotomists. Participants in the prospective study had the option to provide additional blood draws and questionnaires over a roughly two-month period. Before DNA extraction, blood samples from the prospective study were shipped at room temperature or frozen.

The sequence was collected from a woman aged 25-40 years who had recovered from COVID-19. Here the chain combines TRBV19 and TRBJ2-3; the junction holds 8 bases that match TRBD2. What was sequenced was PBMCs or T cells enriched from blood (not recorded which). The CDR3 sequence is CASSSRGGTDTQYF. Read as DNA, the sequence is TGTGCCAGTAGTTCGCGGGGGGGCACAGATACGCAGTATTTT.